This TCR beta chain was identified in a study of blood T cell repertoires in COVID-19. Study in general: COVID-19 samples from acute and convalescent phases originated in the United States, Italy and Spain.

Per the original methods: Nucleated cell counts were estimated from reference gene primer amplification. The table came from immunoSEQ multiplex PCR; TCRdb's copy has only in-frame clones and leaves some out. V and J calls and clone size come straight from that table; D and trimming were deduced from the DNA. The profile shows over 55,000 clones, around 87% of them singletons. This clone occurred once. Trimming stripped 2 bases from V and 12 bases from J, with 12 bases between. This CDR3 region has 12 residues. Looked up from germline, CDR1 is MNHEY and CDR2 is SVGAGI. The chain combines TRBV6-5 with TRBJ2-3; maybe TRBD1 (7 bases). The origin of this receptor is a man aged 50-60 years with active COVID-19. What was sequenced was peripheral blood. The CDR3 bases are TGTGCCAGCAGTTACGGCAGGGGGGTCCAGTATTTT. Residues: CASSYGRGVQYF.